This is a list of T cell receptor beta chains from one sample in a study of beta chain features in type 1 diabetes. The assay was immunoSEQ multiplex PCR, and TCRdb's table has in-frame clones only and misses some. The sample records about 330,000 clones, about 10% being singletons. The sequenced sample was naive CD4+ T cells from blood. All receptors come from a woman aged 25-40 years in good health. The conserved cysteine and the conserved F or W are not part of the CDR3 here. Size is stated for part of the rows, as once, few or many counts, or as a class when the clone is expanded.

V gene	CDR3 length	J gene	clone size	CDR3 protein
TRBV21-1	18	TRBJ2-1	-	ASSKCPVAVLSPQVHEQF
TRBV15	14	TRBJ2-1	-	ATSSERLAGYNEQF
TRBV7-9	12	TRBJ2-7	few	ASSPGQATYEQY
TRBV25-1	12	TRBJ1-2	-	ASSELGRGHGYT
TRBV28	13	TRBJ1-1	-	ASSFRQGRITEAF
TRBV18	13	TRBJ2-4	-	ASSPPELAGNIQY
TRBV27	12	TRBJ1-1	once	ASSLDRMNTEAF
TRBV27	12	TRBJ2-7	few	ASSPWTGAYEQY
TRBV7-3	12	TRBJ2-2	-	ASSPDTNTGELF
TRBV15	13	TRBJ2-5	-	ATSRWTGRGETQY
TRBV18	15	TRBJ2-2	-	ASSPRSLPGNTGELF
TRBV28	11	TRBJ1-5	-	ASGQRGNQPQH
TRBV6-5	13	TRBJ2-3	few	ASSSAEGLPDTQY
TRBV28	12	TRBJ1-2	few	ASSVNAVNYGYT
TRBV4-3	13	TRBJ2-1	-	ASSAGRSSYNEQF
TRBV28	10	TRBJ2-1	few	ASSFKRDEQF
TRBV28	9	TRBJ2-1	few	ASTGDNEQF
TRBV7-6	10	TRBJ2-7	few	ASSLSPGEQY
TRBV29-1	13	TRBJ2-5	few	STATLASGSETQY
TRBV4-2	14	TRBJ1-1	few	ASSQDGYRRDGWAF
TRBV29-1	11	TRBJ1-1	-	SVVAQDNTEAF
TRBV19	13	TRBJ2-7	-	ASSLTSGATYEQY
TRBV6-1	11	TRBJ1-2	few	ASSEGRSGGYT
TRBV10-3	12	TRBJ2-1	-	AISEGQGRNEQF
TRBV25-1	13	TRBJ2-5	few	ASSEYKGALETQY
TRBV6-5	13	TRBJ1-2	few	ASSPQQGTIYGYT
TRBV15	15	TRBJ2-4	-	ATSRWDGGLAKNIQY
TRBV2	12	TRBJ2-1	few	ASSRDSRWNEQF
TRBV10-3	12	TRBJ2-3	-	AISEDFLADTQY
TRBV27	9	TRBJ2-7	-	ASSTSYEQY
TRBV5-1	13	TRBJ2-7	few	ASSQGLAGAYEQY
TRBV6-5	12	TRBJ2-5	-	ASSSGLAGETQY
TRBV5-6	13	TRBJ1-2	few	ASSLGSRNLGGYT
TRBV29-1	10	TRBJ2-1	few	SVQGSYNEQF
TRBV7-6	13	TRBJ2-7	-	ASSLGQGLSYEQY
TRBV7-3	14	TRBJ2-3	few	ASSLVGGDPTDTQY
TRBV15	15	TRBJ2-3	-	ATSRKIAGAFADTQY
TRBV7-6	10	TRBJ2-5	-	ASSEVQETQY
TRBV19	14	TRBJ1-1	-	ASSIPQTGMNTEAF
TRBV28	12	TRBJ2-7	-	ASSPPGQIYEQY
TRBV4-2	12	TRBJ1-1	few	ASSQDRGNTEAF
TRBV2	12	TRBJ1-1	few	ASSAGQGNTEAF